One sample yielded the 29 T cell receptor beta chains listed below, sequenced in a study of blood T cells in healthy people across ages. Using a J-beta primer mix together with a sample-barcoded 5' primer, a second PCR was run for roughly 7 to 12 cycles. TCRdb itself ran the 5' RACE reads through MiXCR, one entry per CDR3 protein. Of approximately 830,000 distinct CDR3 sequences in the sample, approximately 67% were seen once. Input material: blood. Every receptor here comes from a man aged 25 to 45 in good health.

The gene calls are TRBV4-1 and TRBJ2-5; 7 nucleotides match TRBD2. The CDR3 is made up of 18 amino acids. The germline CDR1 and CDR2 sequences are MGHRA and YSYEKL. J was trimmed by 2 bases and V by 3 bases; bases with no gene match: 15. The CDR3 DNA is TGCGCCAGCAGCCAGGGTCTTTTTGAGGGTAGCGGGCAAGAGACCCAGTACTTC. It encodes CASSQGLFEGSGQETQYF.

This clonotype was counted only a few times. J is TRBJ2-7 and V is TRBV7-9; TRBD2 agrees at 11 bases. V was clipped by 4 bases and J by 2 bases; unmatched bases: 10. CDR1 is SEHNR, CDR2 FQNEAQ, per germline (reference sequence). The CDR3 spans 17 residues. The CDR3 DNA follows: TGTGCCAGCAGCTCCCCCCTAGCGGGGGGTCTCCCCTACGAGCAGTACTTC. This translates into CASSSPLAGGLPYEQYF.

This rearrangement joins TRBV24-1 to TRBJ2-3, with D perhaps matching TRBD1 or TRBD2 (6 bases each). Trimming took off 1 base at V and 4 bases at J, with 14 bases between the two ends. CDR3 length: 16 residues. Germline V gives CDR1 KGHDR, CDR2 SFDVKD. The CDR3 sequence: CATSDFETGGADTQYF. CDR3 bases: TGTGCCACCAGTGATTTTGAGACAGGAGGGGCAGATACGCAGTATTTT.

In nucleotides, the CDR3 is TGTGCCAGCAGTTTCCAGCGGGGGGGTCGTGGGGCCAACGTCCTGACTTTC. It translates to CASSFQRGGRGANVLTF. The chain carries TRBV27 and TRBJ2-6; 10 bases fit TRBD2. The CDR3 loop spans 17 amino acids. Trimming removed 3 bases from V and 3 bases from J; junction bases left unmatched: 5. Per the germline V gene, CDR1 is MNHEY and CDR2 is SMNVEV (reference sequence).

CDR3 sequence (DNA): TGCAGTGCTGGGTTGGCTACAGATACGCAGTATTTT. This sequence encodes CSAGLATDTQYF. The chain links TRBV20-1 to TRBJ2-3; D is ambiguous. From germline, CDR1 is DFQATT and CDR2 SNEGSKA (reference sequence). V lost 5 bases to trimming and J lost 3 bases, with 9 bases between them. The CDR3 runs 12 residues.

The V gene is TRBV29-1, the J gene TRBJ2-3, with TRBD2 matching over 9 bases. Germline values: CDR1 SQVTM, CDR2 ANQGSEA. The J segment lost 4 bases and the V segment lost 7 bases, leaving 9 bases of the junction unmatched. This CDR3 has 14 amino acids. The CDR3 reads CSAGRTSDADTQYF. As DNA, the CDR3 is TGCAGCGCTGGGCGGACTAGCGATGCAGATACGCAGTATTTT.

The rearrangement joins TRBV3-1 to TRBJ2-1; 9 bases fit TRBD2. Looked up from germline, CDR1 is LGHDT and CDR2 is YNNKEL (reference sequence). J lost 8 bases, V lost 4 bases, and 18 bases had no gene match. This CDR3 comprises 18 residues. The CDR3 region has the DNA TGTGCCAGCAGCCCACGGCTTATTGCGGGGGGGTCCGGGGATGAGCAGTTCTTC. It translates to CASSPRLIAGGSGDEQFF.

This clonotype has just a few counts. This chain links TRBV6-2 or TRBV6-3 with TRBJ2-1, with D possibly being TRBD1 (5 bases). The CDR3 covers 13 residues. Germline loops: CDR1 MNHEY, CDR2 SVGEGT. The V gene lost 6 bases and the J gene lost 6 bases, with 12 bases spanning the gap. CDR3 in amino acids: CASRTTGFNEQFF. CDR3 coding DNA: TGTGCCAGCAGAACCACAGGATTCAATGAGCAGTTCTTC.

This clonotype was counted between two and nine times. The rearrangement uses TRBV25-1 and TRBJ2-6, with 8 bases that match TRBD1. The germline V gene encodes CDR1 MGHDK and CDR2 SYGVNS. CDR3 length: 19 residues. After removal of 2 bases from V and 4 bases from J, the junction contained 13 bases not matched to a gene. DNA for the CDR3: TGTGCCAGCAGTGAAGGACAGGGAAAAATTTCATCGGGGGCCAACGTCCTGACTTTC. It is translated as CASSEGQGKISSGANVLTF.

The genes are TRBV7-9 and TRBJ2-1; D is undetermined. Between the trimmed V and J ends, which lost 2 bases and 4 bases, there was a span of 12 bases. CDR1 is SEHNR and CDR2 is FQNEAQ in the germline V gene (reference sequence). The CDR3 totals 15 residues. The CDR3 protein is CASSLSGAIYNEQFF. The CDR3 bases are TGTGCCAGCAGCTTATCCGGAGCCATATACAATGAGCAGTTCTTC.

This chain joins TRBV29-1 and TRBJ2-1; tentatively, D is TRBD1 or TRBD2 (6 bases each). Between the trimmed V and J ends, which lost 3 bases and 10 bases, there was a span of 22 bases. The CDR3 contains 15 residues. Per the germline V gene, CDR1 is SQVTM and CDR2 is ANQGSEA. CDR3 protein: CSVDGGRYITGEQFF. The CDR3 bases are TGCAGCGTTGATGGGGGGCGTTATATTACAGGGGAGCAGTTCTTC.

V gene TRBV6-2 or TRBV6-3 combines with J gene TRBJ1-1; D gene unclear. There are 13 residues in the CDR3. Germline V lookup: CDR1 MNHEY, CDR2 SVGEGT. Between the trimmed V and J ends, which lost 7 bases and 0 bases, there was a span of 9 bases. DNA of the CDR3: TGTGCCAGCACCCAGGCTATGAACACTGAAGCTTTCTTT. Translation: CASTQAMNTEAFF.

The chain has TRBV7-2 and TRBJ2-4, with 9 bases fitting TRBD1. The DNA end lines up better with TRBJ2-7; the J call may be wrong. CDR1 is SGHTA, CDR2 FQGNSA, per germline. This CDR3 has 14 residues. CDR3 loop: CASSLGQGVDEQYF. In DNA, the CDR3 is TGTGCCAGCAGCTTAGGACAGGGGGTGGACGAGCAGTACTTC.

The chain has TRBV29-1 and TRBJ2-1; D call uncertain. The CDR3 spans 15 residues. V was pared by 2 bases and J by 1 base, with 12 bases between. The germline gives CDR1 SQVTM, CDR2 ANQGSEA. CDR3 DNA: TGCAGCGTTGAAAAGGGATATAAGTCCTACAATGAGCAGTTCTTC. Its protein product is CSVEKGYKSYNEQFF.

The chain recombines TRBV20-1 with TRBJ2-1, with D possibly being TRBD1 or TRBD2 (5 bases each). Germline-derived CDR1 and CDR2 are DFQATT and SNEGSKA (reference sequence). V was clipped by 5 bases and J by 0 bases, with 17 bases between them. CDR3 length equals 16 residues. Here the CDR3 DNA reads TGCAGTGCTTCCCGGGACGGTAGCAGCTCCTACAATGAGCAGTTCTTC. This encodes CSASRDGSSSYNEQFF.

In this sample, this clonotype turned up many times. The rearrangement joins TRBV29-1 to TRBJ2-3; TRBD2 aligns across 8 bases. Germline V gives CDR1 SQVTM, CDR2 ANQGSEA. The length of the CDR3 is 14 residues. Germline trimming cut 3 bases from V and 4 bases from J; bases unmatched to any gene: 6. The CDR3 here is CSVDPSGGADTQYF. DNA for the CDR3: TGCAGCGTTGATCCGAGCGGGGGAGCAGATACGCAGTATTTT.

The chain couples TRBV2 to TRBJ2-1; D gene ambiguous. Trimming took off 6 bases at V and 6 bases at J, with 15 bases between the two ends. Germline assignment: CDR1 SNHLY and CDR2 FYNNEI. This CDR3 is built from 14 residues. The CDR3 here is CASSPQAHGNEQFF. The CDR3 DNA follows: TGTGCCAGCAGCCCCCAGGCCCACGGCAATGAGCAGTTCTTC.

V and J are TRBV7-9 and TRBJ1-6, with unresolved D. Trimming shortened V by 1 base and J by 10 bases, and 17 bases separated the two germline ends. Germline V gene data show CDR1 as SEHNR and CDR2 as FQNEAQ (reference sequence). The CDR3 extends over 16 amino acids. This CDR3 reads CASSLEGGVGGSPLHF. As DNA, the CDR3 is TGTGCCAGCAGCTTAGAGGGTGGGGTGGGTGGATCACCCCTCCACTTT.

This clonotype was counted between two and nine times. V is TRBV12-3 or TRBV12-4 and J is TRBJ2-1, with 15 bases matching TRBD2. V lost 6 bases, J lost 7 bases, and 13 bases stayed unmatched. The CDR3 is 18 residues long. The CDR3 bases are TGTGCCAGCAGGCCGCCCGGGACTAGCGGGGGGCAGGGTAATGAGCAGTTCTTC. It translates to CASRPPGTSGGQGNEQFF.

This CDR3 is CSARDGTSGGTSGANVLTF. For the CDR3, the DNA is TGCAGTGCTAGAGACGGGACTAGCGGAGGGACCTCTGGGGCCAACGTCCTGACTTTC. This rearrangement joins TRBV20-1 to TRBJ2-6; 11 bases fit TRBD2. The CDR3 spans 19 residues. Germline V gene sequence: CDR1 DFQATT, CDR2 SNEGSKA (reference sequence). Trimming took 0 bases from V and 0 from J; bases not matched to a gene: 7.

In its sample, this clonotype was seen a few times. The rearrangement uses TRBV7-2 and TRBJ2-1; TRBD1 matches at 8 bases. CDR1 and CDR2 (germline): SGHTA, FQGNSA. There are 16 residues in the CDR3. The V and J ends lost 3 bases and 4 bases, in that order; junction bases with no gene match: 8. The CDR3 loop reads CASSLAGTGGYNEQFF. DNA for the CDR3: TGTGCCAGCAGCTTGGCCGGGACAGGCGGATACAATGAGCAGTTCTTC.

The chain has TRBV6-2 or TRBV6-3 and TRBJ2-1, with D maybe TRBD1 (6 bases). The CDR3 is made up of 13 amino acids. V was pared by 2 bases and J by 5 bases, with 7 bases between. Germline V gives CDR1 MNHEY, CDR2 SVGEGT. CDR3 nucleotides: TGTGCCAGCAGTTACGGACAGCACAATGAGCAGTTCTTC. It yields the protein CASSYGQHNEQFF.

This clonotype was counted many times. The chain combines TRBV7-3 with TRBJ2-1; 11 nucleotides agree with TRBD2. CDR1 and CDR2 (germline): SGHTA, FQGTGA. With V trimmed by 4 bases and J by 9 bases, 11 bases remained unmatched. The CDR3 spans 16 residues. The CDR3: CASSSRVAGGRSEQFF. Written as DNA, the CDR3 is TGTGCCAGCAGCTCACGCGTAGCGGGGGGGCGGAGTGAGCAGTTCTTC.

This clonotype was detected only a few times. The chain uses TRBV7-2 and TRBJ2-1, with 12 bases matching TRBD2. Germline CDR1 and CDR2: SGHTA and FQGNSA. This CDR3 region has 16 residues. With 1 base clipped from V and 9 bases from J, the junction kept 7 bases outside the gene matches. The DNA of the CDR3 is TGTGCCAGCAGCTTAGTACCTAGCGGGGGGGCCTTTGAGCAGTTCTTC. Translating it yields CASSLVPSGGAFEQFF.

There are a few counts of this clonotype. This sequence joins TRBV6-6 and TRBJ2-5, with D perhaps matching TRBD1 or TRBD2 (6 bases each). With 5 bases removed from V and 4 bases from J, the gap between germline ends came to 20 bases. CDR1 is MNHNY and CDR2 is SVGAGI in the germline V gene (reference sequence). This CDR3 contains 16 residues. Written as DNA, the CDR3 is TGTGCCAGCAGTCCGATCCGGGGGCCCCGCGGAGAGACCCAGTACTTC. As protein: CASSPIRGPRGETQYF.

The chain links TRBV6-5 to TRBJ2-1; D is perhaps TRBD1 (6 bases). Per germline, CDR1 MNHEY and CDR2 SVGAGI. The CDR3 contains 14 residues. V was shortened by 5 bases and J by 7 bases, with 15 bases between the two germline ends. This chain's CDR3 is CASSLQNTGNEQFF. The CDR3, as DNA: TGTGCCAGCAGTCTTCAGAACACAGGGAATGAGCAGTTCTTC.

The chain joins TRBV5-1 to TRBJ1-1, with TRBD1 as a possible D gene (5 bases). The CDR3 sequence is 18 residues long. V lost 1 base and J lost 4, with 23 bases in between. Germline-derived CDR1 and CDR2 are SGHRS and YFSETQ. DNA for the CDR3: TGCGCCAGCAGCTTGAGTAATGGGGGAGGTATGCGGACCACTGAAGCTTTCTTT. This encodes CASSLSNGGGMRTTEAFF.

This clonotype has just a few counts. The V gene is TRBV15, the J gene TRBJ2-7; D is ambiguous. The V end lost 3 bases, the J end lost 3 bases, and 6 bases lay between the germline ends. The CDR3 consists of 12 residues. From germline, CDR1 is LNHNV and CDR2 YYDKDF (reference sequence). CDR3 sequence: CATSRSSYEQYF. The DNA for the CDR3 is TGTGCCACCAGCAGGTCGAGCTACGAGCAGTACTTC.

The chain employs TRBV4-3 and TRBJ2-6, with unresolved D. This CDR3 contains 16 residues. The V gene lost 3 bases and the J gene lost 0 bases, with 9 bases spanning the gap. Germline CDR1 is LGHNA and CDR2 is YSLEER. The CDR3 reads CASSHEGRSGANVLTF. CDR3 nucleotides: TGCGCCAGCAGCCACGAAGGACGCTCTGGGGCCAACGTCCTGACTTTC.